This T cell receptor beta chain came from a study of control samples from healthy donors and cancer patients. TCRdb keeps only in-frame clones here, not all; method: immunoSEQ multiplex PCR. The sample comprises some 140,000 clones, around 94% of which are singletons, and around 14% rests with the top ten. The CDR3 runs 14 residues. CDR1 is SGHTA, CDR2 FQGNSA, per germline. Trimming removed 1 base at V and 8 bases at J, with 14 bases between. The sequencing input was PBMCs. This TCR came from a man in his 60s with colorectal cancer. The gene calls are TRBV7-2 and TRBJ1-1; D is unresolved. CDR3: CASSLVDQTLEAFF. In DNA, the CDR3 is TGTGCCAGCAGCTTAGTAGACCAAACTCTGGAAGCTTTCTTT.